One sample yielded the 13 T cell receptor beta chains listed below, sequenced in a study of T cells in Graves' hyperthyroidism and ophthalmopathy. RNA transcripts gave rise to amplified TCR beta CDR3 regions. A first-round RT-PCR of the TCR CDR3 used the HTBI primer set. MiXCR, run by TCRdb on the multiplex PCR reads, gives a single entry per CDR3 protein. The data show around 280,000 distinct CDR3 sequences, 13% seen once. Source material: blood. All receptors derive from a woman younger than 45 with Graves' hyperthyroidism that later progressed to Graves' ophthalmopathy.

This clonotype was recorded at least ten times. J is TRBJ2-5 and V is TRBV10-3, with a weak D call TRBD2 (7 bases). V was pared by 4 bases and J by 4 bases, with 22 bases between. The CDR3 runs 17 residues. The germline V gene has CDR1 ENHRY and CDR2 SYGVKD. The CDR3 coding sequence is TGTGCCATCAGTGGGACGTCGAGGGGGGAGGGCCCAGAGACCCAGTACTTC. It specifies CAISGTSRGEGPETQYF.

This clonotype was counted at least ten times. The chain joins TRBV5-8 to TRBJ1-2; the match to TRBD1 covers 7 bases. This CDR3 spans 12 amino acids. Germline loops: CDR1 SGHTS, CDR2 YDEGEE. The trim removed 7 bases at V and 7 bases at J, leaving 7 bases unmatched. CDR3 residues: CASDTGVGGYTF. CDR3 bases: TGTGCCAGCGACACAGGGGTTGGTGGCTACACCTTC.

This clonotype was recorded many times. The chain carries TRBV20-1 and TRBJ2-5, with a possible D match to TRBD1 (6 bases). The CDR3 totals 14 residues. Between the trimmed V and J ends, which lost 6 bases and 4 bases, there was a span of 18 bases. Germline V gene data show CDR1 as DFQATT and CDR2 as SNEGSKA (reference sequence). CDR3 amino acids: CSARYPRGLETQYF. The CDR3 region has the DNA TGCAGTGCGAGGTACCCCAGGGGCCTAGAGACCCAGTACTTC.

This clonotype was observed a handful of times. This chain joins TRBV14 and TRBJ2-7; tentatively, D is TRBD2 (6 bases). CDR3 length equals 14 residues. The germline CDR1 and CDR2 sequences are SGHDN and FVKESK. Trimming removed 10 bases at V and 3 bases at J, with 19 bases between. CDR3 sequence reads: CANRGKSHCYEQYF. CDR3 in DNA: TGTGCCAATCGCGGGAAATCCCATTGCTACGAGCAGTACTTC.

This clonotype was counted at least ten times. The V call is TRBV6-1, the J call TRBJ2-7; TRBD1 matches 10 bases. This CDR3 has 15 residues. The ends lost 4 bases at V and 2 bases at J; junction bases unmatched: 5. Germline V gene data show CDR1 as MNHNS and CDR2 as SASEGT. CDR3 bases: TGTGCCAGCAGTGCTGGACAGGGGGGTGCCTACGAGCAGTACTTC. Translated, it gives CASSAGQGGAYEQYF.

This clonotype occurred many times. The V call is TRBV24-1, the J call TRBJ2-4; 9 bases fit TRBD2. With V trimmed by 3 bases and J by 6 bases, 5 bases remained unmatched. CDR1 is KGHDR and CDR2 is SFDVKD in the germline V gene. This CDR3 contains 15 residues. CDR3 DNA sequence: TGTGCCACCAGTGATATGACTAGCGGTTCAAACATTCAGTACTTC. This sequence encodes CATSDMTSGSNIQYF.

There are many counts of this clonotype. The chain uses TRBV6-1 and TRBJ1-5, with 7 bases fitting TRBD1. The CDR3 is 13 residues long. The germline V gene has CDR1 MNHNS and CDR2 SASEGT. The ends lost 7 bases at V and 2 bases at J; junction bases unmatched: 2. The DNA of the CDR3 is TGTGCCAGCAAAGGGGGCGGCAATCAGCCCCAGCATTTT. Its translation: CASKGGGNQPQHF.

A remark on this clonotype: Given a much more abundant clone one base away, this may be a read error. The chain links TRBV2 to TRBJ2-3; D not resolved. Looked up from germline, CDR1 is SNHLY and CDR2 is FYNNEI. The CDR3 spans 12 residues. The CDR3 DNA is TGTGCCGGCAGTGAGGTAGTGGATACGCAGTATTTT. Protein sequence: CAGSEVVDTQYF.

This chain uses TRBV28 with TRBJ1-2; D is possibly TRBD1 (5 bases). Trimming left V 4 bases short and J 8 bases short, with 17 bases between. Germline CDR1 and CDR2: MDHEN and SYDVKM. The length of the CDR3 is 14 residues. The CDR3 DNA reads as TGTGCCAGCAGTTCCCACCGGGACTTGGGGGGCTACACCTTC. Translation: CASSSHRDLGGYTF.

The genes are TRBV10-3 and TRBJ2-3; D possibly corresponds to TRBD2 (5 bases). This CDR3 has 14 residues. In germline, CDR1 is ENHRY, CDR2 SYGVKD. Trimming shortened V by 6 bases and J by 6 bases, and 16 bases separated the two germline ends. Here the CDR3 reads CAIRGSGSLDTQYF. CDR3 sequence (DNA): TGTGCCATCAGAGGATCGGGGAGCCTGGATACGCAGTATTTT.

This clonotype was seen a few times. Given a much more abundant clone one base away, this may be a read error. J is TRBJ2-6 and V is TRBV6-9; D uncertain. Trimming removed 8 bases from V and 0 bases from J, with 11 bases in between. Germline CDR1 and CDR2: MNHGY and SVAAGI. The CDR3 has 15 residues. CDR3 protein: CASGSQSSGANVLTF. The CDR3 region has the DNA TGTGCCAGCGGTTCACAGAGCTCTGGGGCCAACGTCCTGACTTTC.

The CDR3 region has the DNA TGCAGCGTCGGGACGCAATGGGGGGAGCTGTTTTTT. It encodes CSVGTQWGELFF. The V call is TRBV29-1, the J call TRBJ2-2; D tentatively reads TRBD1 or TRBD2 (5 bases each). There are 12 residues in the CDR3. Looked up from germline, CDR1 is SQVTM and CDR2 is ANQGSEA. V was pared by 6 bases and J by 8 bases, with 13 bases between.

This clonotype occurred many times. The V gene is TRBV2, the J gene TRBJ1-2; D ambiguous. Germline CDR1 and CDR2: SNHLY and FYNNEI. V dropped 3 bases and J dropped 7 bases, with 12 bases sitting between them. The CDR3 contains 13 residues. CDR3 DNA: TGTGCCAGCAGTGACAGAAGCCTCACTGGCTACACCTTC. It specifies CASSDRSLTGYTF.